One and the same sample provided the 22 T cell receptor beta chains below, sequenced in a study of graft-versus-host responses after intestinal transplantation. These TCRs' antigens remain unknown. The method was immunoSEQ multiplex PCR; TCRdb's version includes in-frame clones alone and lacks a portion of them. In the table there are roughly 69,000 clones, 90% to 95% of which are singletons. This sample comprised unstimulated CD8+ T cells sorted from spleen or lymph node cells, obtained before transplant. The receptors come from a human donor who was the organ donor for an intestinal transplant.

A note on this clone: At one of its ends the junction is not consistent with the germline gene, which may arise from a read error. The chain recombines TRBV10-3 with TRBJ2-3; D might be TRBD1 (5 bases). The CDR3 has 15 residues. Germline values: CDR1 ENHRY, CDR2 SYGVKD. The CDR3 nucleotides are TGTGCCATCAGTGAGTCGTTGGGCAGGGCAGATACGCGGTATTTT. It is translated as CAISESLGRADTRYF.

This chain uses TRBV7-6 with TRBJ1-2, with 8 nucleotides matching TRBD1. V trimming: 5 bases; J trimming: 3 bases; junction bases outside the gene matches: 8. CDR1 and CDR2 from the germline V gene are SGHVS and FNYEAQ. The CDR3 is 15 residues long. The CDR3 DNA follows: TGTGCCAGCAGCCCCAGGACAGGGCAGGACTATGGCTACACCTTC. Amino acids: CASSPRTGQDYGYTF.

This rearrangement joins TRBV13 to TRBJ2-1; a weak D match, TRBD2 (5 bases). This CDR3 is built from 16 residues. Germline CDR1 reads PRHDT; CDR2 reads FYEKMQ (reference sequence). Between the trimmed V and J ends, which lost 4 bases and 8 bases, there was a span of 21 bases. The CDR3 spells CASSSPGIVRSDEQFF. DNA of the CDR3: TGTGCCAGCAGCTCCCCGGGGATCGTTCGTAGCGATGAGCAGTTCTTC.

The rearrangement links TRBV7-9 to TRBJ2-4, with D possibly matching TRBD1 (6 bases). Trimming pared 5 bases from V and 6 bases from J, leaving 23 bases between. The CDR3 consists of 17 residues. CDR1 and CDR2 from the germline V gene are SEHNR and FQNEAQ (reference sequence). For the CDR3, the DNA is TGTGCCAGCAGCCCGAACCAACAGGGATGGATACGAAACATTCAGTACTTC. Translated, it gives CASSPNQQGWIRNIQYF.

The CDR3 reads CASSPGWGPETQYF. The CDR3 DNA sequence: TGTGCCAGCAGCCCGGGGTGGGGGCCCGAGACCCAGTACTTC. This chain connects TRBV7-8 to TRBJ2-5; TRBD1 might be the D (6 bases). The germline V and J ends were trimmed by 5 bases and 5 bases, with 15 bases remaining between them. Germline CDR1 and CDR2: SGHVS and FQNEAQ. This CDR3 is built from 14 residues. Together with reference TRBV7-8 and TRBJ2-5, the CDR3 gives the full variable domain: GAGVSQSPRYKVAKRGQDVALRCDPISGHVSLFWYQQALGQGPEFLTYFQNEAQLDKSGLPSDRFFAERPEGSVSTLKIQRTQQEDSAVYLCASSPGWGPETQYFGPGTRLLVL.

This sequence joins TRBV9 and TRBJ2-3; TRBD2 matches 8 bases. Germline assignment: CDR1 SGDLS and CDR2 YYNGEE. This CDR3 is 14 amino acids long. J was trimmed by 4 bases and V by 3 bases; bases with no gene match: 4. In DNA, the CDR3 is TGTGCCAGCAGCGCAAGCGGGAGCCCAGATACGCAGTATTTT. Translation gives CASSASGSPDTQYF.

CDR3 region: CASSIRLADQSYEQYF. The DNA for the CDR3 is TGTGCCAGCAGTATACGACTAGCGGATCAATCCTACGAGCAGTACTTC. The V gene is TRBV27, the J gene TRBJ2-5, with TRBD2 matching 9 bases. The better agreement between TRBJ2-7 and the DNA end casts doubt on the J call. CDR1 and CDR2 from the germline V gene are MNHEY and SMNVEV (reference sequence). The CDR3 totals 16 residues.

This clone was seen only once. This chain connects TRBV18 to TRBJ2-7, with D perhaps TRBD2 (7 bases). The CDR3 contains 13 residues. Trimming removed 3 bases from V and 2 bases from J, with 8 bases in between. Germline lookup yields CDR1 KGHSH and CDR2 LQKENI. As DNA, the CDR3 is TGTGCCAGCTCACCCGGGGGGCCCTACGAGCAGTACTTC. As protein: CASSPGGPYEQYF.

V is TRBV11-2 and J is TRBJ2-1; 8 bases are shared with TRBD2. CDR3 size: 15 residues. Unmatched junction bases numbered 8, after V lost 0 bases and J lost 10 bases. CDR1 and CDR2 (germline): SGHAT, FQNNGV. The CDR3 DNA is TGTGCCAGCAGCTTAGACCGACTAGCGATCGGGGAGCAGTTCTTC. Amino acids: CASSLDRLAIGEQFF.

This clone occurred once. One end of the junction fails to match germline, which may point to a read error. The CDR3 DNA follows: TGTGCCAGCAGTGAAATTCCAGCGGAGTCGAACGCCGGGGAGCTGTTTTTT. This codes for CASSEIPAESNAGELFF. V gene TRBV2 combines with J gene TRBJ2-2, with D perhaps matching TRBD2 (5 bases). The CDR3 runs to 17 residues. CDR1 is SNHLY and CDR2 is FYNNEI in the germline V gene.

The CDR3 sequence is CAGGRGRRPYEQYF. As DNA, the CDR3 is TGCGCCGGGGGGCGGGGGCGCCGCCCCTACGAGCAGTACTTC. The J gene is TRBJ2-7, the V gene TRBV10-1; maybe TRBD2 (7 bases). This CDR3 has 14 amino acids. Germline CDR1 and CDR2: WNHNN and SYGVQD (reference sequence). V gave up 11 bases and J gave up 2 bases, with 19 bases separating them.

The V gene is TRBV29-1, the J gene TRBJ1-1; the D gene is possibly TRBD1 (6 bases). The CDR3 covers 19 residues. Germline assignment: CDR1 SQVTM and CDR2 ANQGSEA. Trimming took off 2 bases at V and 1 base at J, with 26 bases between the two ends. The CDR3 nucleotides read TGCAGCGTTGAACCTCACTACATACGTTTCGGACAGACGAACACTGAAGCTTTCTTT. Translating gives CSVEPHYIRFGQTNTEAFF. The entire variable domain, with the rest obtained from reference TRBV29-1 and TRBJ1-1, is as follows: SAVISQKPSRDICQRGTSLTIQCQVDSQVTMMFWYRQQPGQSLTLIATANQGSEATYESGFVIDKFPISRPNLTFSTLTVSNMSPEDSSIYLCSVEPHYIRFGQTNTEAFFGQGTRLTVV.

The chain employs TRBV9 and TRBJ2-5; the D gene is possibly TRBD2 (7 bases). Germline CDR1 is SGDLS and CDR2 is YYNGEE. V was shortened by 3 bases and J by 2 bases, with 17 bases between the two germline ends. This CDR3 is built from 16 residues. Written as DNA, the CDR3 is TGTGCCAGCAGCGAGAATTCGGGGGGCAGGCAAGAGACCCAGTACTTC. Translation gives CASSENSGGRQETQYF.

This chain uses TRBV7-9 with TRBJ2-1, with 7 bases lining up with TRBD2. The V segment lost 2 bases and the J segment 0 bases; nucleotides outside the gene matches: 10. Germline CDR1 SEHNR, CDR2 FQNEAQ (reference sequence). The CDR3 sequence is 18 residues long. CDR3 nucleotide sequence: TGTGCCAGCAGCTTAATACGACTAGCCTTCTACTCCTACAATGAGCAGTTCTTC. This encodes CASSLIRLAFYSYNEQFF.

CDR3 loop: CATQGTESLNQPQHF. CDR3 nucleotide sequence: TGTGCCACGCAAGGGACAGAAAGTCTCAATCAGCCCCAGCATTTT. This sequence joins TRBV28 and TRBJ1-5, with TRBD1 matching 7 bases. Trimming at V came to 10 bases and at J to 3 bases, leaving 12 bases not matched to a gene. The CDR3 has 15 amino acids. The germline CDR1 and CDR2 sequences are MDHEN and SYDVKM.

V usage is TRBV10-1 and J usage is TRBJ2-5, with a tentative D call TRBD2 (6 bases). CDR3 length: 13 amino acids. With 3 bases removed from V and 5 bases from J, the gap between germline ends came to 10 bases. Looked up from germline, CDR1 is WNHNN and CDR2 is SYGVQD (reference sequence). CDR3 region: CASSETGVETQYF. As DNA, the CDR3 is TGCGCCAGCAGTGAAACGGGAGTGGAGACCCAGTACTTC.

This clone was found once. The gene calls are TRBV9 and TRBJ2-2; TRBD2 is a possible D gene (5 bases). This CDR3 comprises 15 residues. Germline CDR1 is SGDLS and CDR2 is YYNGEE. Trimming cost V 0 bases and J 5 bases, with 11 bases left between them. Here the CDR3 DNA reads TGTGCCAGCAGCGTAGCGGGCGGGCCAACCGGGGAGCTGTTTTTT. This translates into CASSVAGGPTGELFF.

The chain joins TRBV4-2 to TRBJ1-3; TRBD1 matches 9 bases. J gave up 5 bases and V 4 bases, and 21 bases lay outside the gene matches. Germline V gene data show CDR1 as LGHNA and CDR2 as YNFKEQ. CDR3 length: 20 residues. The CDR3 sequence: CASSPDYWTGEALWRNTIYF. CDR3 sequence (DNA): TGTGCCAGCAGCCCGGATTACTGGACAGGGGAAGCTCTCTGGAGAAACACCATATATTTT.

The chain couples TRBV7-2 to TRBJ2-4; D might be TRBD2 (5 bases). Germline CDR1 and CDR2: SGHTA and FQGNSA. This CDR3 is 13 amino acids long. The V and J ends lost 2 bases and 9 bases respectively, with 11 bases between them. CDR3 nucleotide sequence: TGTGCCAGCAGCTTATCGGGAAGCGGCATTCAGTACTTC. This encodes CASSLSGSGIQYF.

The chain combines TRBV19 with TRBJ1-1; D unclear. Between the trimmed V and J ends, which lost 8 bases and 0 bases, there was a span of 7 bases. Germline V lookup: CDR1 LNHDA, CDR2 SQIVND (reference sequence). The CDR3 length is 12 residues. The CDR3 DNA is TGTGCCAGTTTCGGGATGAACACTGAAGCTTTCTTT. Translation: CASFGMNTEAFF.

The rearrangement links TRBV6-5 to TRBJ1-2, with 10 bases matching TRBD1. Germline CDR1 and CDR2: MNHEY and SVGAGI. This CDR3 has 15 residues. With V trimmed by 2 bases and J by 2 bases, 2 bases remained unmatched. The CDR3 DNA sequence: TGTGCCAGCAGTTACGGGACAGGGGAGAACTATGGCTACACCTTC. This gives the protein CASSYGTGENYGYTF.

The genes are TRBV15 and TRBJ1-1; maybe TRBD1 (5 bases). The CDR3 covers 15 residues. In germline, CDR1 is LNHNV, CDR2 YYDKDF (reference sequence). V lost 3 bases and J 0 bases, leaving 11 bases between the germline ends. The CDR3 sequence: CATSREQDMNTEAFF. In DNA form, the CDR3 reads TGTGCCACCAGCAGGGAACAGGACATGAACACTGAAGCTTTCTTT.